Reported below is one T cell receptor beta chain. The age range of participants was 18 to 89 years, with residence in about two dozen US areas. Participant-given clinical history determined each cohort assignment. Exposed participants encountered a COVID-19 case during the 2 weeks preceding study entry. V was pared by 0 bases and J by 4 bases, with 6 bases of the junction left unmatched. CDR1 and CDR2 from the germline V gene are LGHNA and YNFKEQ. This CDR3 comprises 16 residues. This sample stems from a study of blood T cell repertoires in COVID-19. Study processing details: Reference gene primer amplification in the assay estimated nucleated cell counts. The assay was immunoSEQ multiplex PCR, and TCRdb's table has in-frame clones only and misses some. V, J and clone size are taken as reported in that table, and D and trimming were inferred from the DNA itself. Among about 220,000 clones listed, roughly four fifths were seen once.

The sequenced material came from PBMCs or T cells enriched from blood (not recorded which). The chain joins TRBV4-2 to TRBJ2-3, with 8 positions matching TRBD2. The receptor was derived from a woman aged 45 to 65 who had been exposed to COVID-19. The CDR3 loop reads CASSQEDGGAADTQYF. Here the CDR3 DNA reads TGTGCCAGCAGCCAAGAGGACGGGGGGGCTGCAGATACGCAGTATTTT.